This passage covers 28 T cell receptor beta chains from one sample sequenced in a study of blood T cell repertoires in COVID-19. Clones were sequenced by immunoSEQ multiplex PCR, and TCRdb holds only the in-frame ones, with some missing. This sample yields around 150,000 clones, of which roughly 84% are seen a single time; roughly 2.2% belongs to the top ten. The sequenced sample consisted of peripheral blood. The receptors originated from a man aged 70 or older with acute or convalescent COVID-19.

The gene calls are TRBV28 and TRBJ1-2; 7 nucleotides agree with TRBD1. There are 14 residues in the CDR3. V lost 3 bases to trimming and J lost 8 bases; unmatched junction nucleotides: 9. Germline lookup yields CDR1 MDHEN and CDR2 SYDVKM. The CDR3 coding sequence is TGTGCCAGCAGTTTCCAGGGGGAGGTTAGCGGCTACACCTTC. This sequence encodes CASSFQGEVSGYTF.

The chain carries TRBV21-1 and TRBJ2-4; the D call in the table, TRBD1, was not verified against the DNA. TRBV21-1 constitutes a pseudogene. The CDR3 is 17 amino acids. The CDR3 region is CASTPRTGDIAKNIQYF. The CDR3 DNA sequence: TGTGCCAGCACCCCCCGGACAGGGGACATAGCCAAAAACATTCAGTACTTC.

The rearrangement joins TRBV4-1 to TRBJ2-7; 8 bases align to TRBD1. The CDR3 covers 16 residues. The V and J ends lost 2 bases and 5 bases, in that order; junction bases with no gene match: 11. From germline, CDR1 is MGHRA and CDR2 YSYEKL. The CDR3 nucleotides are TGCGCCAGCAGCCAACGCCAGGACAGGGATTGGGACGAGCAGTACTTC. The encoded protein is CASSQRQDRDWDEQYF.

The chain couples TRBV5-1 to TRBJ2-7, with a tentative D call TRBD2 (6 bases). This CDR3 has 14 residues. Trimming cost V 1 base and J 7 bases, with 15 bases left between them. The germline gives CDR1 SGHRS, CDR2 YFSETQ. DNA for the CDR3: TGCGCCAGCAGCTTGAGAGGAGGAGCGGGTGAGCAGTACTTC. This translates into CASSLRGGAGEQYF.

The chain is built from TRBV12-3 or TRBV12-4 and TRBJ2-7; 7 bases map to TRBD1. The CDR3 runs to 12 residues. V was clipped by 6 bases and J by 6 bases; unmatched bases: 5. The CDR3 DNA reads TGTGCCAGCAGCGACAGGGTTCGCGAGCAGTACTTC. This gives the protein CASSDRVREQYF.

The rearrangement uses TRBV7-3 and TRBJ1-3, with 7 bases that match TRBD1. The CDR3 consists of 14 residues. Germline-derived CDR1 and CDR2 are SGHTA and FQGTGA. Trimming cost V 5 bases and J 4 bases; bases outside gene matches: 5. The chain's CDR3 is CASSPGTAGNTIYF. The DNA for the CDR3 is TGTGCCAGCAGCCCCGGGACAGCAGGAAACACCATATATTTT.

The V call is TRBV5-1, the J call TRBJ2-1, with a tentative D call TRBD2 (6 bases). Germline values: CDR1 SGHRS, CDR2 YFSETQ. V shed 4 bases and J shed 0 bases, with 14 bases lying between them. This CDR3 contains 16 residues. Here the CDR3 reads CASSLMGRSSYNEQFF. The CDR3 region has the DNA TGCGCCAGCAGCCTTATGGGGAGGAGCTCCTACAATGAGCAGTTCTTC. Complete variable domain (other parts from reference TRBV5-1 and TRBJ2-1): KAGVTQTPRYLIKTRGQQVTLSCSPISGHRSVSWYQQTPGQGLQFLFEYFSETQRNKGNFPGRFSGRQFSNSRSEMNVSTLELGDSALYLCASSLMGRSSYNEQFFGPGTRLTVL.

V usage is TRBV11-3 and J usage is TRBJ2-2, with 9 bases fitting TRBD1. V trimming: 5 bases; J trimming: 9 bases; junction bases outside the gene matches: 7. Germline CDR1 is SGHNT and CDR2 is YENEEA. This CDR3 spans 14 amino acids. In DNA form, the CDR3 reads TGTGCCAGCAGCAAGGGACAGGGAAGACGGGAGCTGTTTTTT. This gives the protein CASSKGQGRRELFF. The full variable domain, with the rest looked up from reference TRBV11-3 and TRBJ2-2, is EAGVVQSPRYKIIEKKQPVAFWCNPISGHNTLYWYLQNLGQGPELLIRYENEEAVDDSQLPKDRFSAERLKGVDSTLKIQPAELGDSAVYLCASSKGQGRRELFFGEGSRLTVL.

The V and J genes are TRBV5-6 and TRBJ1-1; 7 nucleotides align to TRBD1. This CDR3 comprises 15 residues. Germline V CDR1 and CDR2: SGHDT, YYEEEE. The trim removed 2 bases at V and 5 bases at J, leaving 9 bases unmatched. The CDR3: CASSLETGQRTEAFF. The CDR3 coding sequence is TGTGCCAGCAGCTTAGAGACAGGGCAGCGAACTGAAGCTTTCTTT.

V usage is TRBV2 and J usage is TRBJ2-4; no reliable D call. This CDR3 is built from 14 residues. V gave up 6 bases and J gave up 1 base, with 10 bases separating them. Germline-derived CDR1 and CDR2 are SNHLY and FYNNEI. The CDR3 loop is CASREMEAKNIQYF. CDR3 coding DNA: TGTGCCAGCAGGGAAATGGAGGCCAAAAACATTCAGTACTTC.

The J gene is TRBJ1-1, the V gene TRBV18; the D is unclear. The germline CDR1 and CDR2 sequences are KGHSH and LQKENI. The CDR3 extends over 13 amino acids. The germline V and J ends were trimmed by 5 bases and 3 bases, with 10 bases remaining between them. The CDR3 sequence is CASSSAGYTEAFF. CDR3 DNA: TGTGCCAGCTCATCGGCGGGGTACACTGAAGCTTTCTTT.

The chain uses TRBV12-5 and TRBJ2-2; TRBD1 agrees at 7 bases. Trimming at V came to 6 bases and at J to 3 bases, leaving 7 bases not matched to a gene. CDR1 LGHNT and CDR2 FRNRAP come from the germline V gene. The length of the CDR3 is 15 residues. The CDR3 sequence is CASGDRDRDTGELFF. The CDR3 DNA follows: TGTGCTAGTGGCGACCGGGACAGAGACACCGGGGAGCTGTTTTTT.

This sequence joins TRBV5-1 and TRBJ2-6; D possibly corresponds to TRBD2 (5 bases). Germline V gene lookup returns CDR1 SGHRS and CDR2 YFSETQ. This CDR3 has 16 residues. Between the trimmed V and J ends, which lost 1 base and 0 bases, there was a span of 8 bases. The CDR3 sequence is CASSLYRDSGANVLTF. CDR3 DNA sequence: TGCGCCAGCAGCTTGTATCGGGACTCTGGGGCCAACGTCCTGACTTTC.

The chain is built from TRBV6-1 and TRBJ2-7, with D perhaps TRBD1 (5 bases). Germline assignment: CDR1 MNHNS and CDR2 SASEGT. The CDR3 consists of 15 residues. Trimming removed 1 base at V and 3 bases at J, with 13 bases between. CDR3 residues: CASSEGVGHSYEQYF. CDR3 nucleotides: TGTGCCAGCAGTGAAGGGGTGGGGCATAGCTACGAGCAGTACTTC.

The chain is built from TRBV12-3 or TRBV12-4 and TRBJ2-1, with D perhaps TRBD2 (6 bases). This CDR3 region has 12 residues. Between the trimmed V and J ends, which lost 3 bases and 8 bases, there was a span of 8 bases. The CDR3 protein is CASSFWGDEQFF. The CDR3 DNA reads as TGTGCCAGCAGTTTTTGGGGGGATGAGCAGTTCTTC.

This chain uses TRBV28 with TRBJ2-7; no clear D. The CDR3 runs 13 residues. Trimming removed 2 bases from V and 6 bases from J, with 11 bases in between. Germline V CDR1 and CDR2: MDHEN, SYDVKM. The CDR3 loop reads CASSLAWAGEQYF. Written as DNA, the CDR3 is TGTGCCAGCAGTTTAGCATGGGCCGGCGAGCAGTACTTC.

A few counts support this clone. V and J are TRBV6-5 and TRBJ2-1; 7 bases align to TRBD2. CDR3 size: 15 residues. Germline V CDR1 and CDR2: MNHEY, SVGAGI. V shed 6 bases, J shed 3 bases, and the junction held 8 bases outside the gene matches. The CDR3 DNA follows: TGTGCCAGCAGCACTCTAGCGGACTTCTACAATGAGCAGTTCTTC. It translates to CASSTLADFYNEQFF.

CDR3 protein: CASNSGGAGTGELFF. CDR3 DNA sequence: TGTGCCAGCAACTCGGGGGGGGCGGGCACCGGGGAGCTGTTTTTT. This chain connects TRBV28 to TRBJ2-2, with TRBD2 matching 8 bases. CDR3 length: 15 residues. V shed 7 bases and J 4 bases; nucleotides not matched to a gene: 8. Germline V gene sequence: CDR1 MDHEN, CDR2 SYDVKM.

The DNA of the CDR3 is TGTGCCAGCTCACCCCTAGGGGGGGCAACTAATTCACCCCTCCACTTT. Translated: CASSPLGGATNSPLHF. The chain employs TRBV18 and TRBJ1-6, with D tentatively TRBD1 (6 bases). The V gene lost 3 bases and the J gene lost 6 bases, with 15 bases spanning the gap. The CDR3 covers 16 residues. In germline, CDR1 is KGHSH, CDR2 LQKENI.

The chain has TRBV5-6 and TRBJ2-3; D may be TRBD2 (6 bases). CDR1 is SGHDT, CDR2 YYEEEE, per germline. The CDR3 is 17 residues long. Trimming took 4 bases from V and 2 from J, leaving 20 bases between them. The CDR3 sequence: CASSPPGGELNTDTQYF. CDR3 nucleotide sequence: TGTGCCAGCAGCCCCCCCGGGGGAGAATTAAACACAGATACGCAGTATTTT. The variable domain in full, with the rest retrieved from reference TRBV5-6 and TRBJ2-3, is DAGVTQSPTHLIKTRGQQVTLRCSPKSGHDTVSWYQQALGQGPQFIFQYYEEEERQRGNFPDRFSGHQFPNYSSELNVNALLLGDSALYLCASSPPGGELNTDTQYFGPGTRLTVL.

The chain is built from TRBV5-1 and TRBJ1-1, with no clear D. Looked up from germline, CDR1 is SGHRS and CDR2 is YFSETQ. V was trimmed by 4 bases and J by 6 bases, leaving 16 bases between them. The CDR3 sequence is 14 residues long. In nucleotides, the CDR3 is TGCGCCAGCAGCCCGGGGATGTCCGGGGCTGAAGCTTTCTTT. It yields the protein CASSPGMSGAEAFF. The entire variable domain, with the rest obtained from reference TRBV5-1 and TRBJ1-1, is as follows: KAGVTQTPRYLIKTRGQQVTLSCSPISGHRSVSWYQQTPGQGLQFLFEYFSETQRNKGNFPGRFSGRQFSNSRSEMNVSTLELGDSALYLCASSPGMSGAEAFFGQGTRLTVV.

This clone was seen only once. This chain uses TRBV5-1 with TRBJ1-1; 9 bases map to TRBD1. CDR1 and CDR2 from the germline V gene are SGHRS and YFSETQ. CDR3 size: 16 residues. Losses at the gene ends were 1 base for V and 1 base for J; bases not matched to a gene: 5. In nucleotides, the CDR3 is TGCGCCAGCAGCTTGCAGGGACAGGGTGCGAACACTGAAGCTTTCTTT. Its translation: CASSLQGQGANTEAFF.

The chain carries TRBV3-1 (or the pseudogene TRBV3-2) and TRBJ1-4; 11 nucleotides match TRBD1. The CDR3 is 14 amino acids. From germline, CDR1 is LGHDT and CDR2 YNNKEL (reference sequence). V was clipped by 5 bases and J by 8 bases; unmatched bases: 4. DNA for the CDR3: TGTGCCAGCAGCGGGACAGGGGGTGTGGAAAAACTGTTTTTT. It encodes CASSGTGGVEKLFF.

As to this clone: The same CDR3 also results from other DNA sequences found in this sample. The chain is built from TRBV3-1 (or the pseudogene TRBV3-2) and TRBJ2-5; D perhaps matches TRBD2 (6 bases). The V end was cut by 0 bases, the J end by 5 bases, with 10 bases between. Germline assignment: CDR1 LGHDT and CDR2 YNNKEL (reference sequence). CDR3 length: 14 residues. CDR3 amino acids: CASSQEGRRETQYF. The CDR3, as DNA: TGTGCCAGCAGCCAAGAGGGGAGGCGTGAGACCCAGTACTTC.

The gene calls are TRBV7-2 and TRBJ1-2; a possible D gene is TRBD1 (5 bases). Germline V lookup: CDR1 SGHTA, CDR2 FQGNSA. Trimming removed 5 bases from V and 7 bases from J, with 14 bases in between. The CDR3 consists of 13 residues. This CDR3 reads CASSRNPGGGYTF. The CDR3 DNA reads TGTGCCAGCAGCCGTAATCCGGGGGGTGGCTACACCTTC.

J is TRBJ1-1 and V is TRBV3-1 (or the pseudogene TRBV3-2); D is unresolved. Germline V gene data show CDR1 as LGHDT and CDR2 as YNNKEL (reference sequence). V was clipped by 3 bases and J by 7 bases, with 6 bases between them. The CDR3 length is 11 residues. The CDR3 region is CASSQQYEAFF. For the CDR3, the DNA is TGTGCCAGCAGCCAGCAGTATGAAGCTTTCTTT.

This clone was seen a few times. The chain couples TRBV19 to TRBJ1-2; 7 nucleotides line up with TRBD1. The CDR3 runs to 15 residues. Trimming at V came to 4 bases and at J to 4 bases, leaving 9 bases not matched to a gene. Germline lookup yields CDR1 LNHDA and CDR2 SQIVND (reference sequence). CDR3 residues: CASSTTGVTSYGYTF. The DNA of the CDR3 is TGTGCCAGTAGTACTACAGGGGTCACCTCCTATGGCTACACCTTC.

This sequence joins TRBV28 and TRBJ1-2; TRBD1 matches at 7 bases. Germline loops: CDR1 MDHEN, CDR2 SYDVKM. The CDR3 has 15 residues. With V trimmed by 2 bases and J by 8 bases, 11 bases remained unmatched. For the CDR3, the DNA is TGTGCCAGCAGTTTAGAGGGGGCGCTTGTGAGAGGCTACACCTTC. This translates into CASSLEGALVRGYTF.